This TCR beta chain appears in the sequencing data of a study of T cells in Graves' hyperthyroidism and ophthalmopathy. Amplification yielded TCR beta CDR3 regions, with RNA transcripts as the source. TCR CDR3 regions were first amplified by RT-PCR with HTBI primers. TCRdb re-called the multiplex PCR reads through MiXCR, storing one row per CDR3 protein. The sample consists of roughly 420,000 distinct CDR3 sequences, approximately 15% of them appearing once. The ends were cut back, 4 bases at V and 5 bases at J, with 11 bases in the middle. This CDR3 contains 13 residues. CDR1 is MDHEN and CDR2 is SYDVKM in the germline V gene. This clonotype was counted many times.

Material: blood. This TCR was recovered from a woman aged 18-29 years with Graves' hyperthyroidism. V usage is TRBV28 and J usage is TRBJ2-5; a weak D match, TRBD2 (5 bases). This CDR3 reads CASSSRVRETQYF. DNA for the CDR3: TGTGCCAGCAGTTCGAGGGTGCGGGAGACCCAGTACTTC.